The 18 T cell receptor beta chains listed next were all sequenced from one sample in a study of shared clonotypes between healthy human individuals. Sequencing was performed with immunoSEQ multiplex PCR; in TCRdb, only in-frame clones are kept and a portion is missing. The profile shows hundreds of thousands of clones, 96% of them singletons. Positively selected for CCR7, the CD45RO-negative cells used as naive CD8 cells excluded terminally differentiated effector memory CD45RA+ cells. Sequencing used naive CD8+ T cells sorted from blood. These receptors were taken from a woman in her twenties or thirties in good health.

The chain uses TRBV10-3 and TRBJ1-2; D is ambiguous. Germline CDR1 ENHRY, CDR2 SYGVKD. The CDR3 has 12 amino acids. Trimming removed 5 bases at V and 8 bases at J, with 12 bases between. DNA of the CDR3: TGTGCCATCAGTTCCGGGAAGTACGGCTACACCTTC. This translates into CAISSGKYGYTF.

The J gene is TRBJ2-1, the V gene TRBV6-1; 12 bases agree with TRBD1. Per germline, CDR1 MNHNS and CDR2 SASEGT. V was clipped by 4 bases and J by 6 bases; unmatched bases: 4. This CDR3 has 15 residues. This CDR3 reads CASSVGTGGFNEQFF. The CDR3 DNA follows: TGTGCCAGCAGTGTGGGGACAGGGGGCTTCAATGAGCAGTTCTTC.

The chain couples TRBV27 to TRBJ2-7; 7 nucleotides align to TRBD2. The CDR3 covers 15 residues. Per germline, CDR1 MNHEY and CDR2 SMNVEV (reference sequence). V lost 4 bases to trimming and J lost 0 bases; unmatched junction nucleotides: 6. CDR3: CASSSQAGSSYEQYF. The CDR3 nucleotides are TGTGCCAGCAGTTCCCAAGCGGGAAGCTCCTACGAGCAGTACTTC.

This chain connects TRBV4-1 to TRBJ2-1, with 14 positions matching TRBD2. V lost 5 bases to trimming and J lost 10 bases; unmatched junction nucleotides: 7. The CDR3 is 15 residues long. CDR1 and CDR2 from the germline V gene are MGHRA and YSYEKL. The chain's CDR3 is CASSSGTSGSGEQFF. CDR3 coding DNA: TGCGCCAGCAGCTCAGGGACTAGCGGGAGCGGGGAGCAGTTCTTC.

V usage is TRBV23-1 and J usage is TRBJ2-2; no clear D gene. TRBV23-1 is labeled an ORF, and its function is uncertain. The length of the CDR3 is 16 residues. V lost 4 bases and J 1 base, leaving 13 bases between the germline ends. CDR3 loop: CASSLLDRGNTGELFF. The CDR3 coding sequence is TGCGCCAGCAGTCTTTTGGATCGCGGGAACACCGGGGAGCTGTTTTTT.

The CDR3 reads CASSQDPGTGTYEQYF. The CDR3 DNA reads as TGCGCCAGCAGCCAAGATCCGGGGACGGGTACCTACGAGCAGTACTTC. The V and J genes are TRBV4-1 and TRBJ2-7; D is tentatively TRBD1 or TRBD2 (5 bases each). The CDR3 spans 16 residues. Trimming cost V 0 bases and J 2 bases, with 14 bases left between them. CDR1 and CDR2 from the germline V gene are MGHRA and YSYEKL.

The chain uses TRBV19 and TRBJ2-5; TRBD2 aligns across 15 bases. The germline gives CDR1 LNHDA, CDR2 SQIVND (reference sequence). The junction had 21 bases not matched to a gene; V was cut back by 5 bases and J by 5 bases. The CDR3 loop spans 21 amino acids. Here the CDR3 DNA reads TGTGCCAGTAGTTCGGAGGGGGGACTAGCGGGAGGCACCTCCAGTGGGGAGACCCAGTACTTC. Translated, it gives CASSSEGGLAGGTSSGETQYF. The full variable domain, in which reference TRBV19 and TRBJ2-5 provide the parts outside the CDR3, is DGGITQSPKYLFRKEGQNVTLSCEQNLNHDAMYWYRQDPGQGLRLIYYSQIVNDFQKGDIAEGYSVSREKKESFPLTVTSAQKNPTAFYLCASSSEGGLAGGTSSGETQYFGPGTRLLVL.

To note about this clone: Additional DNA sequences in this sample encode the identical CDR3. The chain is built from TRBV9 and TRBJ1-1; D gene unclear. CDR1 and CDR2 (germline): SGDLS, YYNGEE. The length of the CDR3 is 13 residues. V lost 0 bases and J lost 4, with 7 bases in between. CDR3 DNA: TGTGCCAGCAGCGTAGATCGAGGCACTGAAGCTTTCTTT. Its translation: CASSVDRGTEAFF.

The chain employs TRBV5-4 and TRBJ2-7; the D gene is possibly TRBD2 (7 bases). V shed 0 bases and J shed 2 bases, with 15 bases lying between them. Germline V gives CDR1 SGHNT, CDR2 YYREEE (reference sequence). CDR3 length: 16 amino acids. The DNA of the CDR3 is TGTGCCAGCAGCTTGGGGGTATCGGGGGGCACCTACGAGCAGTACTTC. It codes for CASSLGVSGGTYEQYF. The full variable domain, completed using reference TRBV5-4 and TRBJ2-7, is ETGVTQSPTHLIKTRGQQVTLRCSSQSGHNTVSWYQQALGQGPQFIFQYYREEENGRGNFPPRFSGLQFPNYSSELNVNALELDDSALYLCASSLGVSGGTYEQYFGPGTRLTVT.

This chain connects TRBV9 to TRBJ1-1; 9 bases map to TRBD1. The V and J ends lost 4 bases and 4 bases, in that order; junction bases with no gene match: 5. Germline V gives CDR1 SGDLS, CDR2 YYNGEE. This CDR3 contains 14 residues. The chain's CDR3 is CASSSGQGFTEAFF. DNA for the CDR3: TGTGCCAGCAGCAGTGGACAGGGGTTCACTGAAGCTTTCTTT. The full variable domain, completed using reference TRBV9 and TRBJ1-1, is DSGVTQTPKHLITATGQRVTLRCSPRSGDLSVYWYQQSLDQGLQFLIQYYNGEERAKGNILERFSAQQFPDLHSELNLSSLELGDSALYFCASSSGQGFTEAFFGQGTRLTVV.

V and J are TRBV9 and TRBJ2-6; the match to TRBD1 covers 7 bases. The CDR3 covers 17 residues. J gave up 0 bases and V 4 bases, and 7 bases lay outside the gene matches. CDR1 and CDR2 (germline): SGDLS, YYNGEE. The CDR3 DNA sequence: TGTGCCAGCAGCCACGGACAGGATAGCTCTGGGGCCAACGTCCTGACTTTC. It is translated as CASSHGQDSSGANVLTF.

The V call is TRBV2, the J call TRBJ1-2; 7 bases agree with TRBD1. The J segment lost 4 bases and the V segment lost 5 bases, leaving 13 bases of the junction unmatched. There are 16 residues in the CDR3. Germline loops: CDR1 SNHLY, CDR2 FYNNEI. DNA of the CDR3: TGTGCCAGCAGTATAACAGGGGCACCCCTCGGCTATGGCTACACCTTC. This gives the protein CASSITGAPLGYGYTF.

Here the CDR3 DNA reads TGCGCCAGCAGTGCTGGACTAGCGGGAGCAGATACGCAGTATTTT. Amino acid sequence: CASSAGLAGADTQYF. The V call is TRBV10-2, the J call TRBJ2-3; 13 bases are a match to TRBD2. The CDR3 spans 15 residues. The germline V gene has CDR1 WSHSY and CDR2 SAAADI. Trimming at V came to 4 bases and at J to 4 bases, leaving 2 bases not matched to a gene.

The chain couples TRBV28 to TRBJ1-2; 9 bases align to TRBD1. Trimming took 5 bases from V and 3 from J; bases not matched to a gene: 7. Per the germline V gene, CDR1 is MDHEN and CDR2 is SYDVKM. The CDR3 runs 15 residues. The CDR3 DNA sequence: TGTGCCAGCAGTCTTGGGACAGGGTGGGACTATGGCTACACCTTC. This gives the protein CASSLGTGWDYGYTF.

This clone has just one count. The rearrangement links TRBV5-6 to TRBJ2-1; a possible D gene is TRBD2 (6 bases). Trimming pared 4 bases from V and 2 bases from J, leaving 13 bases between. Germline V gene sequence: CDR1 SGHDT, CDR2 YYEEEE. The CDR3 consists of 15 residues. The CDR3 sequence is CASSPGGTPYNEQFF. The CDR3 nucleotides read TGTGCCAGCAGCCCTGGGGGGACGCCCTACAATGAGCAGTTCTTC.

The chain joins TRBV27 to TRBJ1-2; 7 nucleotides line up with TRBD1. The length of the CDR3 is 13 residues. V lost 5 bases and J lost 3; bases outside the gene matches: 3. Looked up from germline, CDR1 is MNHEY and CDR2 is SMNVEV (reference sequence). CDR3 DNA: TGTGCCAGCAGTGAAGGGGGCGACTATGGCTACACCTTC. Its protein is CASSEGGDYGYTF.

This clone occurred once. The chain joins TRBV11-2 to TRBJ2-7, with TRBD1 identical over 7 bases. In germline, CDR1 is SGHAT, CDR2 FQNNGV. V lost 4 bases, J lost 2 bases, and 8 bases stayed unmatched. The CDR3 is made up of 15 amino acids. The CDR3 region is CASSSTDRVPYEQYF. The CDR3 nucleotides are TGTGCCAGCAGCTCGACCGACAGGGTCCCCTACGAGCAGTACTTC.

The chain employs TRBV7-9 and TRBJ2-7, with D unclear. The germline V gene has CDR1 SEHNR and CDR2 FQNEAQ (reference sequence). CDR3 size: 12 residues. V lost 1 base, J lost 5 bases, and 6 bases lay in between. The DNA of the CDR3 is TGTGCCAGCAGCTTAGTCGTCAACGAGCAGTACTTC. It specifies CASSLVVNEQYF.